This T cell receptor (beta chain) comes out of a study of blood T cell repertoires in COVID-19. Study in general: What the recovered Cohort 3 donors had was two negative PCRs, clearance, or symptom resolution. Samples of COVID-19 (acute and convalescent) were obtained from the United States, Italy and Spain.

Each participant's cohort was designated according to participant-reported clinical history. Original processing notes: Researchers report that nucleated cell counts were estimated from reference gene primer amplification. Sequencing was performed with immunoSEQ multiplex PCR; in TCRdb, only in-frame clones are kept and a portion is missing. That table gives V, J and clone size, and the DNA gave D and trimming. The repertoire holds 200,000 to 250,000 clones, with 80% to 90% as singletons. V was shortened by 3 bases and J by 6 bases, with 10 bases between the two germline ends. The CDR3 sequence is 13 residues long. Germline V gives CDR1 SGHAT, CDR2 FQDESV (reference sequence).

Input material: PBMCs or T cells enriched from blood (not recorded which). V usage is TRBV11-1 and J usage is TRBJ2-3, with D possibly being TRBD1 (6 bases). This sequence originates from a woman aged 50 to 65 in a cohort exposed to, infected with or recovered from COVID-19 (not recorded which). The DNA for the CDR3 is TGTGCCAGCAGCTTTTATAGGGGGGATACGCAGTATTTT. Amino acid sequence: CASSFYRGDTQYF.